This TCR beta chain originates from a study of T cell responses to AZD1222 COVID-19 vaccine (dated by TCRdb to 2020 to 2022). Looking at the study overall: Because spike-specific TCR depth and breadth did not differ between the two schedules, AZD1222 recipients who got a second dose at roughly 4 weeks were pooled with those who got a second dose at roughly 12 weeks. A total of 233 trial participants underwent TCR sequencing, of whom around 210 had received two doses of AZD1222 and approximately 25 had received two doses of the MenACWY control vaccine. Trial participants were enrolled by age into subgroups of 18-55, 56-69 and 70-plus years, and 148, 28 and 57 TCR-sequenced participants, respectively, were included in these subgroups. General findings and caveats noted by the study authors: CD4 TCRs associated with the vaccine covered the entire spike protein, and the dominant responses were in regions 160-218 and 743-854. After two AZD1222 doses, both the breadth and the depth of spike-specific TCRs were significantly higher than at day 0 and than in MenACWY recipients. Conclusions about previously exposed vaccinees are limited because only six or seven AZD1222 recipients were SARS-CoV-2 seropositive at baseline. Most participants were white British and females outnumbered males, and the authors suggested that clonal diversity may have been underestimated. Nearly half of unique spike-specific TCRs reportedly recognized epitopes outside regions mutated in the B.1.351 and B.1.1.7 variants. Because no day 14 peak-response samples were available, the repertoires could be characterized only after the peak T cell response. The 56-69-year group was small, and its depth increase did not reach significance, likely because of low power.

The time point label corresponds to: baseline before first vaccination. The vaccinee samples were drawn from two UK trials, COV001 and COV002, one of which was a single-blind randomized controlled phase 2/3 trial testing AZD1222 (ChAdOx1 nCoV-19) in healthy adults. For TCRbeta chain sequencing, PBMC samples were collected from trial participants at day 0 and at day 28 after the second dose. About this clone itself: What this receptor recognizes is not known. No qualities accompany the bases; no much larger clone lies one base away.

The CDR3 regions of human TCRbeta chains were analyzed by immunosequencing. The original pipeline was this. TCRs in the repertoires were matched against a reference library of SARS-CoV-2-specific TCRs that had been generated with the MIRA antigen-specificity platform. Breadth meant the fraction of unique TCRs that were SARS-CoV-2-associated, whereas depth meant the fraction of total T cells that were SARS-CoV-2-associated. Each spike-specific TCR was assigned to its reactive spike region and to a CD4 or CD8 class using the MIRA data. Log10-transformed breadth and depth values were compared by one-way ANOVA with Sidak's multiple comparisons tests. The source is immuneACCESS, and TCRdb retained only in-frame sequences with V and J called. Part of the clones is not carried over; for the studies checked, unresolved V genes explain less than half of this, and the remainder is unexplained. The DNA was the basis for D and trimming; V, J and clone size are from that table. For this sample the table gives 100,000 to 150,000 clones, of which about 89% were detected only once. The ten most abundant clones make up roughly 5% of the sample.

From the cysteine through the phenylalanine, the CDR3 covers 16 amino acids. Only the CDR3 DNA is retained, 48 bases long and in frame from the first base. Relative to germline, V is missing 2 bases and J is missing 2 bases, with 8 bases of the junction outside any gene match. CDR1 KGHSH and CDR2 LQKENI were looked up in the germline V gene. The V and J genes are TRBV18 and TRBJ2-5; TRBD1 agrees with 7 junctional bases. The sample consisted of peripheral blood, taken on day 0 of AZD1222 vaccination. This TCR was recovered from an adult in good health. The CDR3 corresponds to CASSPIPGRGQETQYF. The DNA reads TGTGCCAGCTCACCAATCCCCGGCAGGGGGCAAGAGACCCAGTACTTC.